This T cell receptor (beta chain) comes out of a study of identical twins. Findings of the study overall: Conclusions came from cross-sectional statistical analysis, not from following the same donors.

The table lists this clonotype with many counts. Its antigen is undetermined. This CDR3 is 13 amino acids long. V was clipped by 0 bases and J by 7 bases, with 13 bases between them. The germline CDR1 and CDR2 sequences are SQVTM and ANQGSEA. After template switching added a universal primer site, the resulting cDNA carried unique molecular identifiers. MiXCR was run by TCRdb on the 5' RACE reads, yielding one entry per CDR3 protein. The sample yields 420,000 or so distinct CDR3 sequences, 15% to 20% seen once. The receptor was derived from a man between 50 and 59 years old in good health. The rearrangement joins TRBV29-1 to TRBJ2-7; D call uncertain. The sequenced material came from naive T cells sorted from blood. The CDR3: CSVEDRLGGEQYF. The CDR3 DNA sequence: TGCAGCGTTGAAGATCGCTTGGGTGGTGAGCAGTACTTC.